These 19 T cell receptor beta chains originate from one sample sequenced in a study of CD8+ T cells in alopecia areata. Sample treatment: oral pan-JAK inhibitor, 5-10 mg twice daily. Sequencing templates came from extracted RNA that was reverse transcribed into cDNA. The method was immunoSEQ multiplex PCR; TCRdb's version includes in-frame clones alone and lacks a portion of them. The profile covers some 200,000 clones, with about 60% appearing a single time and around 13% taken by the ten largest. Source: CD8+ T cells sorted from blood, taken at week 24, from a patient treated with tofacitinib. The receptors here all came from a human donor with alopecia areata.

The chain employs TRBV4-1 and TRBJ2-7; D could derive from TRBD1 or TRBD2 (6 bases each). Trimming removed 0 bases at V and 7 bases at J, with 13 bases between. Germline CDR1 is MGHRA and CDR2 is YSYEKL. There are 14 residues in the CDR3. The CDR3 region is CASSQEGAGREQYF. The CDR3 region has the DNA TGCGCCAGCAGCCAAGAGGGGGCGGGGCGGGAGCAGTACTTC.

The rearrangement uses TRBV25-1 and TRBJ2-1; TRBD1 matches at 7 bases. The CDR3 sequence is 16 residues long. Germline V CDR1 and CDR2: MGHDK, SYGVNS. The V and J ends lost 7 bases and 4 bases, in that order; junction bases with no gene match: 13. The CDR3 region has the DNA TGTGCCAGCACCCCAAGGGAGACAGGGTGGTACAATGAGCAGTTCTTC. Translation gives CASTPRETGWYNEQFF.

The rearrangement links TRBV2 to TRBJ2-2; TRBD2 agrees at 16 bases. Per germline, CDR1 SNHLY and CDR2 FYNNEI. Trimming at V came to 5 bases and at J to 3 bases, leaving 6 bases not matched to a gene. The length of the CDR3 is 18 residues. CDR3 region: CASSPGTSGGAHTGELFF. The CDR3 DNA reads TGTGCCAGCAGTCCGGGGACTAGCGGGGGGGCCCACACCGGGGAGCTGTTTTTT. The full variable domain, completed using reference TRBV2 and TRBJ2-2, is EPEVTQTPSHQVTQMGQEVILRCVPISNHLYFYWYRQILGQKVEFLVSFYNNEISEKSEIFDDQFSVERPDGSNFTLKIRSTKLEDSAMYFCASSPGTSGGAHTGELFFGEGSRLTVL.

This clone was detected only a few times. The chain joins TRBV7-9 to TRBJ1-2; 7 positions agree with TRBD1. The germline V gene encodes CDR1 SEHNR and CDR2 FQNEAQ (reference sequence). The length of the CDR3 is 13 residues. The V and J ends lost 5 bases and 4 bases, in that order; junction bases with no gene match: 4. The CDR3 DNA is TGTGCCAGCAGCCTTTGGACAGGCTATGGCTACACCTTC. Protein: CASSLWTGYGYTF.

This clone was detected ten times or more. The chain has TRBV9 and TRBJ1-3; D ambiguous. V dropped 0 bases and J dropped 0 bases, with 1 base sitting between them. This CDR3 is built from 13 residues. In germline, CDR1 is SGDLS, CDR2 YYNGEE. CDR3 amino acids: CASSVGSGNTIYF. For the CDR3, the DNA is TGTGCCAGCAGCGTAGGCTCTGGAAACACCATATATTTT.

This clone appeared a few times. The J gene is TRBJ2-7, the V gene TRBV5-1; a possible D gene is TRBD1 (5 bases). The germline V and J ends were trimmed by 1 base and 1 base, with 9 bases remaining between them. The CDR3 has 14 residues. Germline V gene data show CDR1 as SGHRS and CDR2 as YFSETQ. DNA for the CDR3: TGCGCCAGCAGCTTGAGGGCAGGGTCCTACGAGCAGTACTTC. This encodes CASSLRAGSYEQYF.

This clone was picked up a small number of times. This rearrangement joins TRBV15 to TRBJ2-1; 8 bases are shared with TRBD2. Germline V gives CDR1 LNHNV, CDR2 YYDKDF (reference sequence). With 5 bases clipped from V and 5 bases from J, the junction kept 8 bases outside the gene matches. The CDR3 is 15 amino acids. The CDR3 region has the DNA TGTGCCACCAGCGGCCCCGGGGGGGCCCACAATGAGCAGTTCTTC. Translation gives CATSGPGGAHNEQFF.

The CDR3 is CSAETWIEGEVYGYTF. In nucleotides, the CDR3 is TGCAGCGCCGAGACTTGGATAGAGGGGGAGGTCTATGGCTACACCTTC. The V and J genes are TRBV29-1 and TRBJ1-2; D may be TRBD1 (6 bases). The CDR3 totals 16 residues. The germline V gene has CDR1 SQVTM and CDR2 ANQGSEA. Trimming stripped 7 bases from V and 4 bases from J, with 25 bases between.

This clone occurred a few times. CDR3 nucleotides: TGTGCCAGCAGCCAACCCGGACAGCCCTACGAGCAGTACTTC. This encodes CASSQPGQPYEQYF. The chain couples TRBV6-6 to TRBJ2-7; TRBD1 is a possible D gene (6 bases). The V end lost 6 bases, the J end lost 2 bases, and 14 bases lay between the germline ends. Per the germline V gene, CDR1 is MNHNY and CDR2 is SVGAGI (reference sequence). The length of the CDR3 is 14 residues.

The chain is built from TRBV30 and TRBJ2-2; weak D call: TRBD1 (6 bases). Germline-derived CDR1 and CDR2 are GTSNPN and SVGIG (reference sequence). The V end was cut by 3 bases, the J end by 6 bases, with 8 bases between. The CDR3 covers 12 residues. CDR3 protein: CAWSAGAGELFF. For the CDR3, the DNA is TGTGCCTGGAGCGCAGGGGCCGGGGAGCTGTTTTTT.

In regard to this clone: Different DNA sequences within this sample yield the same CDR3. This chain uses TRBV30 with TRBJ2-1; no definite D call. V was trimmed by 0 bases and J by 9 bases, leaving 6 bases between them. This CDR3 has 11 residues. Per the germline V gene, CDR1 is GTSNPN and CDR2 is SVGIG (reference sequence). The CDR3 DNA sequence: TGTGCCTGGAGTGTAATGGGTGAGCAGTTCTTC. This encodes CAWSVMGEQFF.

This clone came up a few times. The chain is built from TRBV29-1 and TRBJ2-1; D is tentatively TRBD1 or TRBD2 (5 bases each). Germline lookup yields CDR1 SQVTM and CDR2 ANQGSEA. The CDR3 loop spans 14 amino acids. Deletions cut 3 bases from V and 5 bases from J, with 14 bases between. As DNA, the CDR3 is TGCAGCGTTGAGAGGGGCAGAAAGAACAATGAGCAGTTCTTC. Its protein is CSVERGRKNNEQFF.

This clone was seen just once. The chain is built from TRBV15 and TRBJ2-1; possibly TRBD1 for D (5 bases). This CDR3 spans 14 amino acids. From germline, CDR1 is LNHNV and CDR2 YYDKDF (reference sequence). Trimming shortened V by 0 bases and J by 9 bases, and 12 bases separated the two germline ends. This chain's CDR3 is CATSRDQGSGEQFF. CDR3 DNA sequence: TGTGCCACCAGCAGAGATCAGGGTTCCGGTGAGCAGTTCTTC.

This clone was seen just once. V usage is TRBV12-5 and J usage is TRBJ2-5, with D perhaps matching TRBD1 (6 bases). CDR1 is LGHNT, CDR2 FRNRAP, per germline. This CDR3 spans 14 amino acids. Trimming shortened V by 4 bases and J by 5 bases, and 14 bases separated the two germline ends. The CDR3 DNA is TGTGCTAGTGGTTCCCGGCAGGGGTGGGAGACCCAGTACTTC. This gives the protein CASGSRQGWETQYF.

This clone was seen only a few times. The DNA of the CDR3 is TGTGCCTGGAGTGTGATCGGTCCTAGGGACACTGAAGCTTTCTTT. Its translation: CAWSVIGPRDTEAFF. V and J are TRBV30 and TRBJ1-1; D remains unclear. Trimming took 0 bases from V and 3 from J, leaving 14 bases between them. CDR3 size: 15 residues. Germline V CDR1 and CDR2: GTSNPN, SVGIG (reference sequence).

As concerns this clone: The sample contains more than one DNA sequence encoding this CDR3. The J gene is TRBJ1-5, the V gene TRBV13; D remains ambiguous. The CDR3 has 12 residues. CDR1 is PRHDT, CDR2 FYEKMQ, per germline (reference sequence). Trimming pared 4 bases from V and 0 bases from J, leaving 1 base between. The CDR3: CASSYSNQPQHF. The CDR3 bases are TGTGCCAGCAGCTATAGCAATCAGCCCCAGCATTTT.

Notes on this clone: In the same sample, other DNA sequences code for this CDR3. This chain joins TRBV13 and TRBJ1-1; D is unresolved. Germline V CDR1 and CDR2: PRHDT, FYEKMQ (reference sequence). The CDR3 consists of 12 residues. Trimming removed 8 bases at V and 4 bases at J, with 11 bases between. CDR3 coding DNA: TGTGCCAGCTCACGGGGTCGCACTGAAGCTTTCTTT. Translating gives CASSRGRTEAFF.

The gene calls are TRBV2 and TRBJ1-5, with 10 bases that match TRBD1. The germline gives CDR1 SNHLY, CDR2 FYNNEI. The CDR3 loop spans 16 amino acids. The ends lost 7 bases at V and 5 bases at J; junction bases unmatched: 11. The CDR3 protein is CASNNRKDRGDQPQHF. The CDR3 DNA reads as TGTGCCAGCAACAACAGAAAGGACAGGGGGGATCAGCCCCAGCATTTT.

The gene calls are TRBV19 and TRBJ2-1; a possible D gene is TRBD2 (5 bases). The CDR3 runs 15 residues. The germline V gene has CDR1 LNHDA and CDR2 SQIVND (reference sequence). Trimming removed 3 bases from V and 0 bases from J, with 9 bases in between. The CDR3 reads CASSISGSSYNEQFF. CDR3 in DNA: TGTGCCAGTAGTATCAGCGGAAGCTCCTACAATGAGCAGTTCTTC.